This TCR beta chain was recovered during a study of shared clonotypes between healthy human individuals. Repertoires were generated with immunoSEQ multiplex PCR, while TCRdb's copy carries only in-frame clones and drops some. This table holds over a million clones, 70% to 80% found once. This CDR3 region has 13 residues. V was shortened by 3 bases and J by 4 bases, with 9 bases between the two germline ends. The germline V gene encodes CDR1 SGHTA and CDR2 FQGTGA. The source is a man younger than 35 in good health. Some clones in this sample may be carry-over from other donors' samples. This sequence joins TRBV7-3 and TRBJ2-5; D is unresolved. Sequencing was done on a sample of memory CD4+ T cells from PBMCs. Subset defined: CD45RA-negative fraction. The CDR3 sequence is CASSFFHGETQYF. CDR3 in DNA: TGTGCCAGCAGCTTCTTCCATGGAGAGACCCAGTACTTC.